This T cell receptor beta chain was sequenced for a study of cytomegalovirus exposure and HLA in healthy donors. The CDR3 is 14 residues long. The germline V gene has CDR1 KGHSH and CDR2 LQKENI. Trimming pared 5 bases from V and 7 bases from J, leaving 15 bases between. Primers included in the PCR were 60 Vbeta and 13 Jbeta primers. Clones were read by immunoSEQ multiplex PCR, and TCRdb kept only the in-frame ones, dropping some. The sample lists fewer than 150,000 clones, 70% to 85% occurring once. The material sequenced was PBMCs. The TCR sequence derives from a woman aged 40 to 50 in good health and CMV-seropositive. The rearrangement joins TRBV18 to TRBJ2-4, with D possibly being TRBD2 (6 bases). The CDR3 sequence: CASSTTGGENIQYF. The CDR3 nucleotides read TGTGCCAGCTCAACAACAGGAGGGGAGAACATTCAGTACTTC.